This T cell receptor beta chain originates from a study of blood T cell repertoires in COVID-19. Researchers sorted participants into cohorts using their self-reported clinical history. The CDR3 covers 17 residues. The ends lost 0 bases at V and 4 bases at J; junction bases unmatched: 5. Germline values: CDR1 SGHKS, CDR2 YYEKEE (reference sequence). In the study's own analysis: The authors estimated nucleated cell counts from reference gene primer amplification. Produced via immunoSEQ multiplex PCR; TCRdb's table is partial and in-frame only. That table is the source of V, J and clone size, and D and trimming were worked out from the DNA. The repertoire includes roughly 260,000 clones, roughly 87% of them detected once, and 2.6% sits in the top ten.

The sequenced sample consisted of PBMCs or T cells enriched from blood (not recorded which). This chain connects TRBV5-5 to TRBJ2-2; 11 nucleotides match TRBD1. The receptor was derived from a woman aged 25-40 years with acute COVID-19. DNA of the CDR3: TGTGCCAGCAGCTTGGGGGCCGGGACAGGGGGCACCGGGGAGCTGTTTTTT. Protein product: CASSLGAGTGGTGELFF.